The 32 T cell receptor beta chains in this list originate from one sample, sequenced in a study of CD8 T cells in ankylosing spondylitis. Findings of the study overall: In ankylosing spondylitis blood, a motif of several highly homologous TCR beta variants appeared characteristic.

These TCRs' antigens remain unknown. TCRdb reprocessed the 5' RACE reads via MiXCR and lists one record per CDR3 protein. The table has around 770,000 distinct CDR3 sequences, roughly 20% seen once. The sequencing input was blood, either unsorted or a sorted T cell fraction (not recorded which). These receptors all come from a male donor with ankylosing spondylitis.

This clonotype was observed a handful of times. The V gene is TRBV6-5, the J gene TRBJ2-5; D uncertain. Looked up from germline, CDR1 is MNHEY and CDR2 is SVGAGI. The CDR3 loop spans 15 amino acids. V shed 0 bases and J shed 1 base, with 9 bases lying between them. The CDR3 bases are TGTGCCAGCAGTTACTCGTATGGGTTCCAAGAGACCCAGTACTTC. This codes for CASSYSYGFQETQYF.

In nucleotides, the CDR3 is TGTGCCAGCAGCGTAGGGGACCTCTACAATGAGCAGTTCTTC. This translates into CASSVGDLYNEQFF. J is TRBJ2-1 and V is TRBV9, with D perhaps given as TRBD1 or TRBD2 (5 bases each). V was cut by 0 bases and J by 3 bases, with 7 bases left in between. The CDR3 covers 14 residues. Germline V gene sequence: CDR1 SGDLS, CDR2 YYNGEE.

This clonotype showed up just a few times. This chain joins TRBV29-1 and TRBJ1-2, with TRBD1 identical over 8 bases. The CDR3 covers 14 residues. The V gene's germline CDR1 is SQVTM and CDR2 ANQGSEA. J lost 4 bases, V lost 1 base, and 5 bases had no gene match. CDR3 nucleotides: TGCAGCGTTGAAGTCGGGCAGGGGGCCTATGGCTACACCTTC. Translating gives CSVEVGQGAYGYTF.

The chain joins TRBV7-3 to TRBJ2-1; possibly TRBD2 for D (6 bases). The CDR3 is 13 amino acids. CDR1 is SGHTA and CDR2 is FQGTGA in the germline V gene. V dropped 5 bases and J dropped 8 bases, with 13 bases sitting between them. CDR3 residues: CASSPGVGDEQFF. The DNA of the CDR3 is TGTGCCAGCAGCCCGGGGGTTGGGGATGAGCAGTTCTTC.

CDR3 in amino acids: CASSLKTGGSYEQYF. CDR3 DNA sequence: TGTGCCAGCAGCTTGAAAACAGGAGGTTCCTACGAGCAGTACTTC. This chain joins TRBV7-8 and TRBJ2-7, with D perhaps assigned TRBD1 or TRBD2 (5 bases each). This CDR3 spans 15 amino acids. CDR1 SGHVS and CDR2 FQNEAQ come from the germline V gene. Trimming took 3 bases from V and 1 from J, leaving 13 bases between them.

The chain is built from TRBV20-1 and TRBJ1-4; D is possibly TRBD1 (5 bases). With 2 bases removed from V and 2 bases from J, the gap between germline ends came to 15 bases. CDR3 size: 16 residues. Germline values: CDR1 DFQATT, CDR2 SNEGSKA (reference sequence). In DNA form, the CDR3 reads TGCAGTGCTAGAATCGGGACGACAAGGACTAATGAAAAACTGTTTTTT. The encoded protein is CSARIGTTRTNEKLFF.

This clonotype was detected ten times or more. The chain couples TRBV25-1 to TRBJ2-5; the D gene is possibly TRBD2 (6 bases). This CDR3 is 14 amino acids long. V was pared by 3 bases and J by 5 bases, with 13 bases between. Germline-derived CDR1 and CDR2 are MGHDK and SYGVNS. As DNA, the CDR3 is TGTGCCAGCAGTGACGGGACTCCTGTGGAGACCCAGTACTTC. Translating gives CASSDGTPVETQYF.

This sequence joins TRBV7-9 and TRBJ2-1; perhaps TRBD1 as D (6 bases). Trimming took 5 bases from V and 5 from J, leaving 19 bases between them. The CDR3 length is 16 residues. CDR1 is SEHNR and CDR2 is FQNEAQ in the germline V gene (reference sequence). CDR3 nucleotides: TGTGCCAGCAGCACCCACACCGGGACAAACAACAATGAGCAGTTCTTC. It encodes CASSTHTGTNNNEQFF.

The sample holds a few counts of this clonotype. The gene calls are TRBV4-1 and TRBJ2-7; no firm D call. Trimming removed 0 bases at V and 3 bases at J, with 9 bases between. This CDR3 comprises 14 residues. CDR1 is MGHRA and CDR2 is YSYEKL in the germline V gene. Here the CDR3 DNA reads TGCGCCAGCAGCCAAGACCCAGCCAACTACGAGCAGTACTTC. Its protein is CASSQDPANYEQYF.

The chain recombines TRBV9 with TRBJ1-6, with D perhaps matching TRBD1 (5 bases). The ends were cut back, 4 bases at V and 8 bases at J, with 16 bases in the middle. Germline values: CDR1 SGDLS, CDR2 YYNGEE. There are 15 residues in the CDR3. This CDR3 is CASSTRGGVDSPLHF. The CDR3 coding sequence is TGTGCCAGCAGCACCCGCGGGGGGGTGGATTCACCCCTCCACTTT.

The gene calls are TRBV4-2 and TRBJ2-3, with D maybe TRBD2 (5 bases). The V end was cut by 4 bases, the J end by 2 bases, with 16 bases between. This CDR3 is built from 16 residues. The V gene's germline CDR1 is LGHNA and CDR2 YNFKEQ. The CDR3 here is CASSPYGPTTTDTQYF. CDR3 bases: TGTGCCAGCAGCCCCTACGGTCCGACTACCACAGATACGCAGTATTTT.

Many counts were recorded for this clonotype. J is TRBJ2-7 and V is TRBV7-2, with 8 bases fitting TRBD2. Trimming removed 3 bases from V and 3 bases from J; junction bases left unmatched: 4. This CDR3 contains 14 residues. CDR1 is SGHTA, CDR2 FQGNSA, per germline. CDR3 amino acids: CASSFVSGNYEQYF. The CDR3 DNA is TGTGCCAGCAGCTTCGTTAGCGGGAACTACGAGCAGTACTTC.

CDR3 sequence (DNA): TGCGCCAGCAGCTTGGGCGGGGTTGATGAGCAGTTCTTC. The encoded protein is CASSLGGVDEQFF. J is TRBJ2-1 and V is TRBV5-1; D might be TRBD2 (6 bases). Trimming took 0 bases from V and 8 from J, leaving 9 bases between them. The CDR3 runs to 13 residues. Germline V gene data show CDR1 as SGHRS and CDR2 as YFSETQ.

DNA of the CDR3: TGTGCCAGCAGTGAGATGGCAAGCTCCTACGAGCAGTACTTC. Protein product: CASSEMASSYEQYF. This chain uses TRBV2 with TRBJ2-7; D not resolved. CDR3 size: 14 residues. V was trimmed by 3 bases and J by 0 bases, leaving 9 bases between them. The germline CDR1 and CDR2 sequences are SNHLY and FYNNEI. The complete variable domain, with remaining parts taken from reference TRBV2 and TRBJ2-7, reads EPEVTQTPSHQVTQMGQEVILRCVPISNHLYFYWYRQILGQKVEFLVSFYNNEISEKSEIFDDQFSVERPDGSNFTLKIRSTKLEDSAMYFCASSEMASSYEQYFGPGTRLTVT.

This chain uses TRBV20-1 with TRBJ2-1; D is tentatively TRBD1 or TRBD2 (5 bases each). This CDR3 spans 16 amino acids. CDR1 and CDR2 (germline): DFQATT, SNEGSKA (reference sequence). The V gene lost 3 bases and the J gene lost 0 bases, with 15 bases spanning the gap. The CDR3 sequence is CSASGASGSSYNEQFF. The CDR3 nucleotides read TGCAGTGCTAGTGGGGCTTCGGGATCCTCCTACAATGAGCAGTTCTTC.

In its sample, this clonotype was seen a few times. This chain connects TRBV29-1 to TRBJ1-2; D unclear. There are 14 residues in the CDR3. CDR1 SQVTM and CDR2 ANQGSEA come from the germline V gene. With 4 bases removed from V and 4 bases from J, the gap between germline ends came to 16 bases. The CDR3 reads CSVGPTKMGYGYTF. The CDR3 DNA is TGCAGCGTTGGCCCGACAAAGATGGGCTATGGCTACACCTTC.

The chain employs TRBV5-1 and TRBJ2-7; 7 nucleotides match TRBD2. The length of the CDR3 is 14 residues. Germline V lookup: CDR1 SGHRS, CDR2 YFSETQ. V gave up 0 bases and J gave up 7 bases; unmatched junction bases: 7. The CDR3 here is CASSLVGGPGEQYF. The CDR3 nucleotides read TGCGCCAGCAGCTTGGTGGGAGGGCCGGGTGAGCAGTACTTC.

This clonotype was seen more than once but under ten times. The chain has TRBV12-3 or TRBV12-4 and TRBJ2-7, with TRBD2 matching over 15 bases. The CDR3 sequence is 15 residues long. J gave up 6 bases and V 7 bases, and 7 bases lay outside the gene matches. The CDR3 DNA follows: TGTGCCAGCACCCCGGGACTAGCGGGAGGCCTCGAGCAGTACTTC. Residues: CASTPGLAGGLEQYF.

This chain uses TRBV7-6 with TRBJ2-1; 8 bases match TRBD2. The V and J ends lost 2 bases and 8 bases, in that order; junction bases with no gene match: 8. This CDR3 contains 15 residues. The V gene's germline CDR1 is SGHVS and CDR2 FNYEAQ. The CDR3 protein is CASSLSSGLVYEQFF. The CDR3 DNA reads as TGTGCCAGCAGCTTATCGTCGGGACTAGTTTATGAGCAGTTCTTC.

At least ten counts were recorded for this clonotype. The rearrangement joins TRBV20-1 to TRBJ1-1, with D possibly matching TRBD1 (6 bases). V shed 1 base and J shed 4 bases, with 19 bases lying between them. The CDR3 totals 16 residues. The germline V gene has CDR1 DFQATT and CDR2 SNEGSKA (reference sequence). CDR3 sequence (DNA): TGCAGTGCTAGAGGGTTTGTGGTGGCAGGGGCCACTGAAGCTTTCTTT. Its protein product is CSARGFVVAGATEAFF.

This clonotype appeared a few times. This chain connects TRBV3-1 to TRBJ2-7; 8 positions agree with TRBD2. CDR1 and CDR2 from the germline V gene are LGHDT and YNNKEL (reference sequence). Trimming at V came to 2 bases and at J to 0 bases, leaving 6 bases not matched to a gene. The CDR3 runs to 16 residues. The CDR3 DNA sequence: TGTGCCAGCAGCCAACTAAAGCGGGGGAGCTCCTACGAGCAGTACTTC. Translating gives CASSQLKRGSSYEQYF.

The table lists this clonotype with a count of one. The junction departs from the called germline gene at one end, perhaps through a read error. This rearrangement joins TRBV5-1 to TRBJ2-1, with D possibly being TRBD1 (6 bases). The length of the CDR3 is 18 residues. Germline V gives CDR1 SGHRS, CDR2 YFSETQ. CDR3 bases: TGCGCCAGCAGCACATCCTTCCCGGGACCCTCGGGACACAAAGAGCAGTTCTTC. Translating gives CASSTSFPGPSGHKEQFF.

The chain employs TRBV2 and TRBJ2-1; a possible D gene is TRBD1 (5 bases). Trimming cost V 2 bases and J 15 bases, with 14 bases left between them. The V gene's germline CDR1 is SNHLY and CDR2 FYNNEI. This CDR3 contains 12 residues. The CDR3 spells CASSERQPGMFF. The CDR3 nucleotides read TGTGCCAGCAGTGAACGACAGCCAGGAATGTTCTTC.

This clonotype occurred many times. The gene calls are TRBV11-2 and TRBJ2-5, with 8 bases matching TRBD1. The CDR3 is 15 amino acids. The trim removed 5 bases at V and 5 bases at J, leaving 10 bases unmatched. Per the germline V gene, CDR1 is SGHAT and CDR2 is FQNNGV. The CDR3 reads CASSTPWTGRETQYF. The DNA of the CDR3 is TGTGCCAGCAGCACACCCTGGACAGGGCGCGAGACCCAGTACTTC.

V usage is TRBV7-9 and J usage is TRBJ2-5, with 7 nucleotides matching TRBD1. This CDR3 region has 12 residues. Germline V gives CDR1 SEHNR, CDR2 FQNEAQ (reference sequence). V shed 8 bases and J 2 bases; nucleotides not matched to a gene: 2. The CDR3 coding sequence is TGTGCCAGCTGGGACAGTCAAGAGACCCAGTACTTC. It encodes CASWDSQETQYF.

This clonotype was recorded a few times. CDR3 residues: CASSVGLRGRASYNEQFF. The CDR3, as DNA: TGTGCCAGCAGTGTGGGCTTACGGGGGAGGGCCTCCTACAATGAGCAGTTCTTC. The V call is TRBV2, the J call TRBJ2-1; 7 bases match TRBD2. CDR1 and CDR2 (germline): SNHLY, FYNNEI. After removal of 4 bases from V and 0 bases from J, the junction contained 12 bases not matched to a gene. The CDR3 is 18 residues long.

This clonotype was detected a few times. The chain uses TRBV11-3 and TRBJ1-3, with TRBD1 identical over 7 bases. V was clipped by 4 bases and J by 2 bases; unmatched bases: 8. This CDR3 has 16 residues. Germline CDR1 reads SGHNT; CDR2 reads YENEEA. CDR3 bases: TGTGCCAGCAGCTCCCCAGGGGGGGAACCTGGAAACACCATATATTTT. The encoded protein is CASSSPGGEPGNTIYF.

This clonotype has a handful of counts. V usage is TRBV4-1 and J usage is TRBJ2-5, with D hard to call. Trimming stripped 0 bases from V and 5 bases from J, with 13 bases between. The V gene's germline CDR1 is MGHRA and CDR2 YSYEKL. The CDR3 has 15 amino acids. Here the CDR3 reads CASSQESDIWETQYF. The CDR3 DNA follows: TGCGCCAGCAGCCAAGAATCAGATATTTGGGAGACCCAGTACTTC.

The chain joins TRBV5-1 to TRBJ2-1; D gene ambiguous. Germline V lookup: CDR1 SGHRS, CDR2 YFSETQ. V shed 1 base and J shed 0 bases, with 11 bases lying between them. The CDR3 sequence is 16 residues long. CDR3 protein: CASSLLPPSSYNEQFF. The CDR3 DNA sequence: TGCGCCAGCAGCTTGTTACCGCCCAGCTCCTACAATGAGCAGTTCTTC. Full variable domain (missing parts from reference TRBV5-1 and TRBJ2-1): KAGVTQTPRYLIKTRGQQVTLSCSPISGHRSVSWYQQTPGQGLQFLFEYFSETQRNKGNFPGRFSGRQFSNSRSEMNVSTLELGDSALYLCASSLLPPSSYNEQFFGPGTRLTVL.

This clonotype appeared a few times. CDR3 coding DNA: TGTGCCAGCAGCTTGTTGAAGTCGGCAGGGCAGTACTTC. Its translation: CASSLLKSAGQYF. The chain has TRBV5-8 and TRBJ2-7; D unresolved. Germline CDR1 and CDR2: SGHTS and YDEGEE. The CDR3 length is 13 residues. Trimming stripped 1 base from V and 9 bases from J, with 14 bases between. Full variable domain (rest looked up from reference TRBV5-8 and TRBJ2-7): EAGVTQSPTHLIKTRGQQATLRCSPISGHTSVYWYQQALGLGLQFLLWYDEGEERNRGNFPPRFSGRQFPNYSSELNVNALELEDSALYLCASSLLKSAGQYFGPGTRLTVT.

The table lists this clonotype with a few counts. The genes are TRBV5-1 and TRBJ2-7, with 9 bases matching TRBD1. V was pared by 4 bases and J by 7 bases, with 6 bases of the junction left unmatched. Germline V gives CDR1 SGHRS, CDR2 YFSETQ. This CDR3 region has 13 residues. In nucleotides, the CDR3 is TGCGCCAGCAGCCGGGACAGGGTTGAAGAGCAGTACTTC. This encodes CASSRDRVEEQYF.

The chain employs TRBV9 and TRBJ1-1, with TRBD1 matching over 8 bases. Losses at the gene ends were 3 bases for V and 2 bases for J; bases not matched to a gene: 12. Germline-derived CDR1 and CDR2 are SGDLS and YYNGEE. The CDR3 is 17 amino acids. CDR3 sequence: CASSATRDRTSNTEAFF. CDR3 sequence (DNA): TGTGCCAGCAGCGCCACCCGGGACAGGACATCTAACACTGAAGCTTTCTTT.